What follows are 9 T cell receptor beta chains derived from one specimen sequenced in a study of monozygotic twins with inflammatory bowel disease. One entry per CDR3 protein, without DNA, is what TCRdb gives after re-calling the 5' RACE reads. The sample table includes around 400,000 distinct CDR3 sequences. The sample comprised blood. The receptor source for this set is a human donor with ulcerative colitis or Crohn's disease, or a healthy co-twin of an affected twin (not recorded which).

The chain couples TRBV20-1 to TRBJ2-1. The CDR3 has 11 residues. CDR1 is DFQATT, CDR2 SNEGSKA, per germline (reference sequence). The CDR3 is CSAHHGNEQFF.

J is TRBJ1-4 and V is TRBV5-1; TCRdb reports TRBD1, a call that lacks DNA to check it against. Germline-derived CDR1 and CDR2 are SGHRS and YFSETQ. This CDR3 is built from 15 residues. CDR3 sequence: CASSIRTDRGKKLFF.

CDR3 protein: CSARGTHRRGSSYNSPLHF. The gene calls are TRBV20-1 and TRBJ1-6. Germline lookup yields CDR1 DFQATT and CDR2 SNEGSKA (reference sequence). The CDR3 has 19 residues.

The V and J genes are TRBV5-1 and TRBJ2-5; TCRdb gives TRBD2 as the D gene, but with no DNA this cannot be confirmed. The CDR3 sequence is 17 residues long. The V gene's germline CDR1 is SGHRS and CDR2 YFSETQ. The CDR3 reads CASTLGTSGTSVETQYF.

V gene TRBV5-6 combines with J gene TRBJ1-1. Germline assignment: CDR1 SGHDT and CDR2 YYEEEE. This CDR3 contains 12 residues. The CDR3 loop is CASSLQKQVAFF.

V and J are TRBV5-1 and TRBJ2-1; TCRdb proposes TRBD2, but this gene call is untestable without DNA. This CDR3 is built from 15 residues. The germline gives CDR1 SGHRS, CDR2 YFSETQ. The CDR3 here is CASSSERAPRNEQFF.

This chain uses TRBV12-3 or TRBV12-4 with TRBJ2-7. The length of the CDR3 is 12 residues. The CDR3 protein is CASRGYTGEQYF.

The J gene is TRBJ2-1, the V gene TRBV5-1; TCRdb outputs TRBD1, but without DNA this stays unchecked. This CDR3 spans 14 amino acids. Germline-derived CDR1 and CDR2 are SGHRS and YFSETQ. CDR3 region: CASSLRQVYNEQFF.

The rearrangement joins TRBV10-3 to TRBJ2-3; there is no DNA to check the TCRdb D call of TRBD1. The germline V gene has CDR1 ENHRY and CDR2 SYGVKD. The CDR3 is made up of 13 amino acids. CDR3 loop: CAIRTGSTDTQYF.